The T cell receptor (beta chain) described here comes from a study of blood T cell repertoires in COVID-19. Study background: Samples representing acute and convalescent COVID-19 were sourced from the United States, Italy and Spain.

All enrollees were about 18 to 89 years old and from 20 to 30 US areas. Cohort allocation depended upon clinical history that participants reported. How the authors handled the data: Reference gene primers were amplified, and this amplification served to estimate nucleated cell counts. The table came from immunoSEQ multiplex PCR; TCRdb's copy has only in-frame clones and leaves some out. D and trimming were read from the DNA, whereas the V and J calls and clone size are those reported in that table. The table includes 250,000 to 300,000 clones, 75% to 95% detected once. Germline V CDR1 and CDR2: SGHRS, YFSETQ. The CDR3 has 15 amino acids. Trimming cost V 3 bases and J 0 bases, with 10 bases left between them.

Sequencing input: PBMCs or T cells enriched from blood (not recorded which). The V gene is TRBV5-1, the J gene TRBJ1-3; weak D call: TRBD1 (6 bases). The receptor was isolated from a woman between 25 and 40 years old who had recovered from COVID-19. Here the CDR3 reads CASSSGQSSGNTIYF. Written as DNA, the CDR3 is TGCGCCAGCAGCTCAGGACAGAGCTCTGGAAACACCATATATTTT.